The 10 T cell receptor beta chains listed next were all sequenced from one sample in a study of blood T cell repertoires in COVID-19. The table came from immunoSEQ multiplex PCR; TCRdb's copy has only in-frame clones and leaves some out. The data show 110,000 to 150,000 clones, with more than 75% seen just once and 4.2% held by the top ten. Sample: peripheral blood. Receptors were obtained from a man between 60 and 75 years old with acute or convalescent COVID-19.

This chain uses TRBV6-4 with TRBJ2-2; 7 bases align to TRBD1. Germline V gene sequence: CDR1 MRHNA, CDR2 SNTAGT. The CDR3 runs to 15 residues. V shed 6 bases, J shed 4 bases, and the junction held 8 bases outside the gene matches. DNA of the CDR3: TGTGCCAGCAGCCCCGACGCAGGGGGCACCGGGGAGCTGTTTTTT. Translated, it gives CASSPDAGGTGELFF.

This chain links TRBV4-2 with TRBJ2-5, with TRBD2 identical over 14 bases. The germline V gene encodes CDR1 LGHNA and CDR2 YNFKEQ. The CDR3 totals 18 residues. The V segment lost 0 bases and the J segment 4 bases; nucleotides outside the gene matches: 7. The CDR3 here is CASSQDQGLAGVGETQYF. The CDR3 coding sequence is TGTGCCAGCAGCCAAGATCAGGGACTAGCGGGAGTAGGAGAGACCCAGTACTTC.

The V gene is TRBV10-3, the J gene TRBJ2-7; 9 nucleotides match TRBD1. The trim removed 10 bases at V and 10 bases at J, leaving 17 bases unmatched. The V gene's germline CDR1 is ENHRY and CDR2 SYGVKD. This CDR3 region has 14 residues. The CDR3 here is CATRFRGQGGIQYF. CDR3 nucleotide sequence: TGTGCCACTCGGTTCCGGGGACAGGGTGGGATACAGTACTTC.

The CDR3 is CASSPGQGATPKWETQYF. The CDR3 DNA reads as TGTGCCAGCAGTCCGGGACAGGGGGCGACGCCAAAATGGGAGACCCAGTACTTC. V and J are TRBV2 and TRBJ2-5, with 12 nucleotides matching TRBD1. Losses at the gene ends were 5 bases for V and 5 bases for J; bases not matched to a gene: 15. This CDR3 has 18 amino acids. Germline CDR1 reads SNHLY; CDR2 reads FYNNEI.

The V and J genes are TRBV28 and TRBJ2-7, with 7 positions matching TRBD2. CDR1 MDHEN and CDR2 SYDVKM come from the germline V gene. The CDR3 is 11 amino acids. CDR3 region: CLATSAYEQYF. CDR3 DNA: TGTCTCGCAACTAGCGCCTACGAGCAGTACTTC.

This rearrangement joins TRBV27 to TRBJ2-5; TRBD2 aligns across 10 bases. The CDR3 is 14 residues long. Germline V gene lookup returns CDR1 MNHEY and CDR2 SMNVEV (reference sequence). Germline trimming cut 4 bases from V and 5 bases from J; bases unmatched to any gene: 4. DNA of the CDR3: TGTGCCAGCAGTTGGACTAGCGGAGGGGAGACCCAGTACTTC. Translating gives CASSWTSGGETQYF.

V and J are TRBV6-5 and TRBJ2-7; TRBD1 matches 7 bases. This CDR3 contains 14 residues. The trim removed 4 bases at V and 6 bases at J, leaving 9 bases unmatched. Germline values: CDR1 MNHEY, CDR2 SVGAGI. DNA of the CDR3: TGTGCCAGCAGTTCTCGCAAGGGGGCTGGCGAGCAGTACTTC. Translated: CASSSRKGAGEQYF.

The V call is TRBV5-6, the J call TRBJ1-1; 8 nucleotides align to TRBD1. V dropped 5 bases and J dropped 9; count of bases not matched to a gene: 9. CDR3 length: 13 residues. Germline V lookup: CDR1 SGHDT, CDR2 YYEEEE. CDR3 DNA sequence: TGTGCCAGCAGGGATGGGACAGGCCGAAAAGCTTTCTTT. Its translation is CASRDGTGRKAFF.

This clone was observed a handful of times. The chain employs TRBV29-1 and TRBJ2-1; D remains unclear. The CDR3 sequence is 11 residues long. The germline V gene has CDR1 SQVTM and CDR2 ANQGSEA. Trimming removed 8 bases from V and 4 bases from J, with 9 bases in between. The CDR3 region has the DNA TGCAGCATTCTCTTTTACAATGAGCAGTTCTTC. It yields the protein CSILFYNEQFF.

V is TRBV30 and J is TRBJ1-1, with 9 positions matching TRBD1. CDR1 is GTSNPN, CDR2 SVGIG, per germline (reference sequence). Trimming took 3 bases from V and 3 from J; bases not matched to a gene: 2. The CDR3 is made up of 13 amino acids. The CDR3 DNA sequence: TGTGCCTGGAGGTGGACAGGGGACACTGAAGCTTTCTTT. It encodes CAWRWTGDTEAFF.